A selection of T cell receptor beta chains follows, all from one sample in a study of blood T cell repertoires in COVID-19. Assay used: immunoSEQ multiplex PCR; TCRdb lists only in-frame clones, some missing. The sample yields fewer than 35,000 clones, around 90% seen once. The specimen sequenced was peripheral blood. These receptors originate from a man in his 60s with active COVID-19. The CDR3 runs from the conserved cysteine through the conserved F or W. D genes are given only for firm matches. Size values are once, few and many counts, or a class for expanded clones, and some rows have none.

CASSDRGARGYTF | TGCGCCAGCAGTGATAGGGGCGCTAGGGGCTACACCTTC | - | TRBJ1-2 | TRBV10-2 | -
CSVGTGQIYGYTF | TGCAGCGTCGGTACGGGACAGATCTATGGCTACACCTTC | - | TRBJ1-2 | TRBV29-1 | TRBD1
CASSVRVQDSPLHF | TGTGCCAGCAGCGTACGGGTACAGGATTCACCCCTCCACTTT | - | TRBJ1-6 | TRBV9 | -
CASRYSQASGETQYF | TGTGCCAGCAGATATTCACAGGCTTCCGGAGAGACCCAGTACTTC | - | TRBJ2-5 | TRBV6-5 | -
CASSLDLGGGSPLHF | TGTGCCAGCAGTTTAGACTTGGGGGGAGGATCACCCCTCCACTTT | - | TRBJ1-6 | TRBV28 | -
CASSPRGLANEKLFF | TGTGCCAGCAGTCCCAGGGGGTTGGCTAATGAAAAACTGTTTTTT | - | TRBJ1-4 | TRBV27 | TRBD1
CASSQPGEATGELFF | TGTGCCAGCAGCCAACCGGGGGAAGCGACCGGGGAGCTGTTTTTT | - | TRBJ2-2 | TRBV4-2 | -
CASSLELAGTREQFF | TGTGCCAGCAGCTTAGAACTAGCGGGGACTAGGGAGCAGTTCTTC | - | TRBJ2-1 | TRBV11-2 | TRBD2
CASSLGLGALYGQYF | TGTGCCAGCAGCTTGGGATTGGGGGCCCTCTACGGGCAGTACTTC | - | TRBJ2-7 | TRBV5-5 | -
CASSQVGGAYEQYF | TGTGCCAGCAGCCAAGTCGGGGGAGCCTACGAGCAGTACTTC | - | TRBJ2-7 | TRBV4-2 | -
CSVADSGNSPLHF | TGCAGCGTTGCGGACAGCGGTAATTCACCCCTCCACTTT | - | TRBJ1-6 | TRBV29-1 | -
CASGRGRNYGYTF | TGCGCCAGCGGCAGGGGCCGTAACTATGGCTACACCTTC | - | TRBJ1-2 | TRBV10-2 | -
CASSPRGLTNTEAFF | TGTGCCAGCAGTCCCCGTGGGCTCACGAACACTGAAGCTTTCTTT | - | TRBJ1-1 | TRBV6-2/TRBV6-3 | -
CASSSGGTDTQYF | TGTGCCAGCAGTAGCGGGGGGACAGATACGCAGTATTTT | - | TRBJ2-3 | TRBV6-2/TRBV6-3 | TRBD2
CATSDSDQGRNQPQHF | TGTGCCACCAGTGATTCGGACCAGGGGCGAAATCAGCCCCAGCATTTT | - | TRBJ1-5 | TRBV24-1 | -
CASTPGEGQVLDTQYF | TGTGCCAGCACCCCAGGGGAGGGACAGGTTCTTGATACGCAGTATTTT | - | TRBJ2-3 | TRBV11-3 | -
CASSSNRGPSMTNTEAFF | TGCGCCAGCAGCTCTAACAGGGGGCCCAGCATGACGAACACTGAAGCTTTCTTT | - | TRBJ1-1 | TRBV5-1 | TRBD1
CASSYSGRVPYEQYF | TGTGCCAGCAGTTACTCGGGCAGGGTGCCCTACGAGCAGTACTTC | - | TRBJ2-7 | TRBV6-6 | -
CASSQDRHSTYEQYF | TGCGCCAGCAGCCAAGATCGGCATAGCACCTACGAGCAGTACTTC | - | TRBJ2-7 | TRBV4-3 | -
CASSLPDRGVEGYTF | TGTGCCAGCAGTTTACCGGACAGGGGGGTCGAGGGCTACACCTTC | - | TRBJ1-2 | TRBV27 | TRBD1
CASSSGNTIYF | TGCGCCAGCAGCTCGGGAAACACCATATATTTT | - | TRBJ1-3 | TRBV5-1 | -
CASSLLPFEGAHYRTQYF | TGTGCCAGCAGTCTCTTACCCTTCGAGGGCGCTCACTATCGGACCCAGTACTTC | - | TRBJ2-5 | TRBV2 | -
CASSPQGGKLFF | TGTGCCAGCAGTCCCCAGGGAGGAAAACTGTTTTTT | - | TRBJ1-4 | TRBV6-5 | -
CASSLDRGADTQYF | TGCGCCAGCAGCTTGGACAGGGGGGCAGATACGCAGTATTTT | - | TRBJ2-3 | TRBV5-1 | TRBD1
CASSLLNEQFF | TGTGCCAGCAGCTTGTTAAATGAGCAGTTCTTC | - | TRBJ2-1 | TRBV5-4 | -
CASSTTASVGTYEQYF | TGTGCCAGCAGCACTACGGCGAGCGTGGGGACTTACGAGCAGTACTTC | - | TRBJ2-7 | TRBV7-2 | -
CASSQGEAGELFF | TGTGCCAGCAGCCAAGGGGAGGCCGGGGAGCTGTTTTTT | - | TRBJ2-2 | TRBV3-1/TRBV3-2 | -
CASFHATGSSYEQYF | TGTGCCAGCTTCCATGCCACGGGATCCTCCTACGAGCAGTACTTC | - | TRBJ2-7 | TRBV6-5 | -
CATSDSTDRVRGYTF | TGTGCCACCAGTGATTCGACGGACAGGGTTCGGGGCTACACCTTC | once | TRBJ1-2 | TRBV24-1 | TRBD1
CASSDGWGGLYEQYF | TGTGCCAGCTCCGATGGATGGGGGGGGTTGTACGAGCAGTACTTC | - | TRBJ2-7 | TRBV18 | TRBD2
CASRIGTGAVYEQYF | TGTGCCAGCAGAATCGGGACAGGGGCCGTCTACGAGCAGTACTTC | once | TRBJ2-7 | TRBV6-5 | TRBD1
CASSQDLSYGYTF | TGCGCCAGCAGCCAAGATCTATCCTATGGCTACACCTTC | few | TRBJ1-2 | TRBV4-1 | -
CASSLSGQHNEQFF | TGTGCCAGCAGCTTATCAGGCCAACACAATGAGCAGTTCTTC | - | TRBJ2-1 | TRBV7-2 | -
CASSEHLAMNTEAFF | TGTGCCAGCAGTGAGCACCTGGCCATGAACACTGAAGCTTTCTTT | - | TRBJ1-1 | TRBV2 | -
CAISDPWTSGGRKETQYF | TGTGCCATCAGTGACCCCTGGACTAGCGGGGGGCGAAAAGAGACCCAGTACTTC | - | TRBJ2-5 | TRBV10-3 | TRBD2
CASSPHRGRSGNTIYF | TGTGCCAGTAGTCCCCACAGGGGGCGATCTGGAAACACCATATATTTT | - | TRBJ1-3 | TRBV19 | TRBD1
CASSPGLGANYGYTF | TGTGCCAGCAGCCCGGGACTGGGCGCTAACTATGGCTACACCTTC | - | TRBJ1-2 | TRBV7-3 | -
CASSIQGTTNEKLFF | TGTGCCAGCAGTATCCAGGGGACAACTAATGAAAAACTGTTTTTT | - | TRBJ1-4 | TRBV28 | -
CASRTGGTNEKLFF | TGTGCCAGTAGGACAGGGGGGACTAATGAAAAACTGTTTTTT | - | TRBJ1-4 | TRBV19 | TRBD1
CASRQDRGYEQYF | TGTGCCTCTAGGCAGGACAGGGGTTACGAGCAGTACTTC | - | TRBJ2-7 | TRBV19 | TRBD1
CASSTPGGYNSPLHF | TGTGCCAGCAGTACCCCAGGGGGATATAATTCACCCCTCCACTTT | - | TRBJ1-6 | TRBV27 | TRBD1
CASSYLPGELFF | TGTGCCAGCAGTTATCTACCCGGGGAGCTGTTTTTT | - | TRBJ2-2 | TRBV6-2/TRBV6-3 | -
CASSPGPQGLETQYF | TGTGCCAGCAGCCCCGGGCCCCAGGGGTTGGAGACCCAGTACTTC | - | TRBJ2-5 | TRBV5-6 | -
CAWSVPGGIEQYF | TGTGCCTGGAGTGTACCGGGGGGCATCGAGCAGTACTTC | - | TRBJ2-7 | TRBV30 | -
CASSAGTGNEKLFF | TGTGCTAGCAGCGCCGGGACAGGGAATGAAAAACTGTTTTTT | - | TRBJ1-4 | TRBV7-7 | TRBD1